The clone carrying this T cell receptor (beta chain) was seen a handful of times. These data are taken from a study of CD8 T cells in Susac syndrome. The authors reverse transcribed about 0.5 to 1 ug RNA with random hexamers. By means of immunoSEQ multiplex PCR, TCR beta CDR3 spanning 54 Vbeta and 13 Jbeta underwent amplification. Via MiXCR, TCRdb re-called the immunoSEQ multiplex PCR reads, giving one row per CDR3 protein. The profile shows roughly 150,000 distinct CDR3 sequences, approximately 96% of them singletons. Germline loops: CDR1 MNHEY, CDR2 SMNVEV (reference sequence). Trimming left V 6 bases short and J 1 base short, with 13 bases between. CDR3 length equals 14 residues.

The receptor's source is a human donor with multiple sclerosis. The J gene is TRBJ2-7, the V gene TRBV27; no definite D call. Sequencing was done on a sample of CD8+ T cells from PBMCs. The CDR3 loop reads CASSSRIGSYEQYF. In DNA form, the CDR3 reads TGTGCCAGCAGCTCTCGCATCGGGTCCTACGAGCAGTACTTC.